These 20 T cell receptor beta chains were all obtained from the same sample, sequenced in a study of blood T cell repertoires in COVID-19. Generated by immunoSEQ multiplex PCR, the TCRdb table keeps only in-frame clones and is missing some. This sample has about 180,000 clones, with over 70% found just once. Sequenced: peripheral blood. These receptor sequences come from a woman in her fifties or sixties with acute or convalescent COVID-19.

The chain uses TRBV19 and TRBJ2-3, with 8 bases that match TRBD1. Germline assignment: CDR1 LNHDA and CDR2 SQIVND (reference sequence). The ends lost 11 bases at V and 2 bases at J; junction bases unmatched: 9. This CDR3 comprises 14 residues. Written as DNA, the CDR3 is TGTGCCTGCGACAGGGGAACCTCCACAGATACGCAGTATTTT. Its translation is CACDRGTSTDTQYF. Full variable domain (missing parts from reference TRBV19 and TRBJ2-3): DGGITQSPKYLFRKEGQNVTLSCEQNLNHDAMYWYRQDPGQGLRLIYYSQIVNDFQKGDIAEGYSVSREKKESFPLTVTSAQKNPTAFYLCACDRGTSTDTQYFGPGTRLTVL.

The J gene is TRBJ2-5, the V gene TRBV27; perhaps TRBD1 as D (5 bases). CDR1 is MNHEY and CDR2 is SMNVEV in the germline V gene (reference sequence). The V end was cut by 5 bases, the J end by 2 bases, with 12 bases between. The CDR3 covers 14 residues. This CDR3 is CASSARQLQETQYF. The DNA of the CDR3 is TGTGCCAGCAGTGCGCGACAGTTACAAGAGACCCAGTACTTC.

This rearrangement joins TRBV19 to TRBJ1-5; 9 positions agree with TRBD1. There are 16 residues in the CDR3. The V segment lost 5 bases and the J segment 0 bases; nucleotides outside the gene matches: 5. Germline lookup yields CDR1 LNHDA and CDR2 SQIVND (reference sequence). The CDR3 DNA follows: TGTGCCAGTAGTGGACAGGGGCCTTATAGCAATCAGCCCCAGCATTTT. It encodes CASSGQGPYSNQPQHF.

The chain couples TRBV28 to TRBJ1-2; D is unresolved. In germline, CDR1 is MDHEN, CDR2 SYDVKM. The CDR3 extends over 14 amino acids. Trimming left V 10 bases short and J 4 bases short, with 19 bases between. CDR3 nucleotides: TGTGCCACCGGGGTTTACAGCCAAACCTATGGCTACACCTTC. Protein: CATGVYSQTYGYTF.

The sample holds one count of this clone. The chain carries TRBV23-1 and TRBJ1-1, with D uncertain. TRBV23-1 is an open reading frame whose function is uncertain. The CDR3 consists of 14 residues. V was clipped by 6 bases and J by 1 base, with 12 bases between them. In DNA form, the CDR3 reads TGCGCCAGCAGCGTGGGCTACAAGAACACTGAAGCTTTCTTT. Translation gives CASSVGYKNTEAFF.

The chain combines TRBV24-1 with TRBJ2-2; 7 positions match TRBD2. Losses at the gene ends were 4 bases for V and 0 bases for J; bases not matched to a gene: 13. CDR3 size: 19 residues. CDR1 and CDR2 from the germline V gene are KGHDR and SFDVKD. The CDR3 bases are TGTGCCACCAGTGACCCCGGGCGTCGGCGGGGGACGAACACCGGGGAGCTGTTTTTT. Protein: CATSDPGRRRGTNTGELFF.

This clone appeared a single time. The chain uses TRBV5-4 and TRBJ1-3, with D unresolved. Deletions cut 6 bases from V and 2 bases from J, with 12 bases between. Germline V gives CDR1 SGHNT, CDR2 YYREEE (reference sequence). The CDR3 is made up of 14 amino acids. In DNA form, the CDR3 reads TGTGCCAGCACCGGGGATGTAACTGGAAACACCATATATTTT. It is translated as CASTGDVTGNTIYF.

V is TRBV5-8 and J is TRBJ2-5; TRBD2 matches 8 bases. The CDR3 spans 16 residues. V shed 0 bases, J shed 2 bases, and the junction held 6 bases outside the gene matches. Germline V gives CDR1 SGHTS, CDR2 YDEGEE. The CDR3 nucleotides read TGTGCCAGCAGCTTGGATATCGGGGGGGCGCAAGAGACCCAGTACTTC. Its protein is CASSLDIGGAQETQYF. Complete variable domain (other parts from reference TRBV5-8 and TRBJ2-5): EAGVTQSPTHLIKTRGQQATLRCSPISGHTSVYWYQQALGLGLQFLLWYDEGEERNRGNFPPRFSGRQFPNYSSELNVNALELEDSALYLCASSLDIGGAQETQYFGPGTRLLVL.

The J gene is TRBJ2-3, the V gene TRBV13, with TRBD2 identical over 15 bases. Germline V lookup: CDR1 PRHDT, CDR2 FYEKMQ (reference sequence). Trimming removed 0 bases from V and 4 bases from J; junction bases left unmatched: 8. CDR3 length equals 19 residues. The CDR3, as DNA: TGTGCCAGCAGCTTAGGCGGCGGGACTAGCGGGGGGACCCCAGATACGCAGTATTTT. The encoded protein is CASSLGGGTSGGTPDTQYF.

Written as DNA, the CDR3 is TGCGCCAGCAGCCAAGATCTGTCAGCGGGACTTTGGGGGCTGTTTTTT. It is translated as CASSQDLSAGLWGLFF. The genes are TRBV4-1 and TRBJ2-2; 7 nucleotides align to TRBD2. Germline loops: CDR1 MGHRA, CDR2 YSYEKL. The ends lost 0 bases at V and 13 bases at J; junction bases unmatched: 14. The CDR3 sequence is 16 residues long.

V is TRBV5-1 and J is TRBJ1-3; D might be TRBD1 (6 bases). Looked up from germline, CDR1 is SGHRS and CDR2 is YFSETQ. The CDR3 extends over 17 amino acids. V gave up 3 bases and J gave up 2 bases, with 18 bases separating them. CDR3 DNA: TGCGCCAGCAGCTGGAGGGAGGGGGAGAGGGCTGGAAACACCATATATTTT. As protein: CASSWREGERAGNTIYF.

The chain links TRBV30 to TRBJ1-5; D call uncertain. The CDR3 totals 15 residues. Trimming removed 2 bases at V and 0 bases at J, with 11 bases between. Germline V gene sequence: CDR1 GTSNPN, CDR2 SVGIG (reference sequence). The DNA of the CDR3 is TGTGCCTGGAGTCCCGAAAGCAATAGCAATCAGCCCCAGCATTTT. Its protein is CAWSPESNSNQPQHF.

The rearrangement uses TRBV7-2 and TRBJ1-3, with a possible D match to TRBD1 (5 bases). Per the germline V gene, CDR1 is SGHTA and CDR2 is FQGNSA. The CDR3 loop spans 16 amino acids. Trimming shortened V by 4 bases and J by 0 bases, and 13 bases separated the two germline ends. The CDR3 loop reads CASSSKQANSGNTIYF. CDR3 nucleotides: TGTGCCAGCAGCTCAAAACAGGCAAACTCTGGAAACACCATATATTTT.

The chain recombines TRBV5-5 with TRBJ1-1; D unclear. The CDR3 consists of 14 residues. Trimming took off 0 bases at V and 0 bases at J, with 6 bases between the two ends. Germline values: CDR1 SGHKS, CDR2 YYEKEE (reference sequence). Here the CDR3 reads CASSLAVVNTEAFF. DNA for the CDR3: TGTGCCAGCAGCTTGGCCGTCGTGAACACTGAAGCTTTCTTT.

The chain couples TRBV4-3 to TRBJ1-2; D is ambiguous. Trimming stripped 0 bases from V and 4 bases from J, with 12 bases between. The CDR3 is 15 residues long. Germline assignment: CDR1 LGHNA and CDR2 YSLEER. Written as DNA, the CDR3 is TGCGCCAGCAGCCAAGAATCCTACGAATTCTATGGCTACACCTTC. It codes for CASSQESYEFYGYTF.

J is TRBJ2-6 and V is TRBV5-1; a possible D gene is TRBD2 (7 bases). Trimming left V 5 bases short and J 2 bases short, with 11 bases between. The CDR3 has 15 residues. Germline V gene sequence: CDR1 SGHRS, CDR2 YFSETQ. The CDR3, as DNA: TGCGCCAGCAGTGGGGGGGGCGCTGGGGCCAACGTCCTGACTTTC. Its protein product is CASSGGGAGANVLTF.

The V call is TRBV11-2, the J call TRBJ2-1; D is unresolved. With 7 bases removed from V and 4 bases from J, the gap between germline ends came to 17 bases. Germline CDR1 reads SGHAT; CDR2 reads FQNNGV. The CDR3 has 15 amino acids. Written as DNA, the CDR3 is TGTGCCAGCAACCATAACTCTATCTCGTACAATGAGCAGTTCTTC. As protein: CASNHNSISYNEQFF.

V is TRBV29-1 and J is TRBJ1-6; the match to TRBD1 covers 9 bases. The CDR3 loop spans 13 amino acids. Germline values: CDR1 SQVTM, CDR2 ANQGSEA. J lost 7 bases, V lost 6 bases, and 4 bases had no gene match. The CDR3 loop reads CSVRGQGNSPLHF. The CDR3, as DNA: TGCAGCGTCCGCGGACAGGGGAATTCACCCCTCCACTTT.

This rearrangement joins TRBV5-4 to TRBJ2-5; maybe TRBD1 (6 bases). Germline V CDR1 and CDR2: SGHNT, YYREEE (reference sequence). This CDR3 has 11 amino acids. V lost 0 bases and J 9 bases, leaving 6 bases between the germline ends. The CDR3 spells CASSLEGAQYF. CDR3 in DNA: TGTGCCAGCAGCTTGGAGGGGGCCCAGTACTTC.

The chain has TRBV29-1 and TRBJ2-5, with D maybe TRBD2 (7 bases). This CDR3 has 14 amino acids. Germline values: CDR1 SQVTM, CDR2 ANQGSEA. The V gene lost 6 bases and the J gene lost 5 bases, with 19 bases spanning the gap. The DNA for the CDR3 is TGCAGCGTAGTTCGGGGGGCTCCTGGGGAGACCCAGTACTTC. This codes for CSVVRGAPGETQYF.